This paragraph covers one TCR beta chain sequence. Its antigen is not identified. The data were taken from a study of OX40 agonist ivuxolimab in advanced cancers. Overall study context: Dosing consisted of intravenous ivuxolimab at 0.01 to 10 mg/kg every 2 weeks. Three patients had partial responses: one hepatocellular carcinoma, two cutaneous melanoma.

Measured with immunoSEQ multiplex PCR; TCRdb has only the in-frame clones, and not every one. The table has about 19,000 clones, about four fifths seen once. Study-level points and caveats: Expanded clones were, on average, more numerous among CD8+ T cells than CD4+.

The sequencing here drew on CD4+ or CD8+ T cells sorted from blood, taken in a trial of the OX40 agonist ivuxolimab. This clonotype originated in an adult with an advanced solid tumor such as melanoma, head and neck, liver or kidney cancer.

CDR3 nucleotides: TGTGCCAAGGGCCCCGGGACAACCTACGAGCAGTACTTC. Translation gives CAKGPGTTYEQYF. The chain recombines TRBV6-4 with TRBJ2-7, with D possibly TRBD1 on 6 matching bases. The CDR3 loop spans 13 amino acids. The germline gives CDR1 MRHNA, CDR2 SNTAGT. The V end lost 10 bases, the J end lost 2 bases, and 15 bases lay between the germline ends.